Listed below are T cell receptor beta chains from one sample, sequenced in a study of T cells in localized non-small cell lung cancer. Produced via immunoSEQ multiplex PCR; TCRdb's table is partial and in-frame only. The sample yields about 25,000 clones, around 87% seen once. The specimen comprised peripheral blood, sampled before any cancer treatment. The source of these receptors is a male donor aged 60 or over with stage II squamous cell lung carcinoma. The CDR3 runs from the conserved cysteine through the conserved F or W. The order of the fields is D gene, clone size, J gene, V gene, CDR3 DNA, CDR3 protein. D genes are given only for firm matches. Where a row states a size, it is once, few, many or the class of an expanded clone; other rows omit it.

. | . | TRBJ1-1 | TRBV18 | TGTGCCAGCTCACCACCAGGGGGACAGAACACTGAAGCTTTCTTT | CASSPPGGQNTEAFF
. | few | TRBJ1-1 | TRBV7-9 | TGTGCCAGCAGCTCGACAGCCATGAACACTGAAGCTTTCTTT | CASSSTAMNTEAFF
TRBD2 | . | TRBJ2-1 | TRBV5-1 | TGCGCCAGCAGCCCGAGCGGGGGGGCCCTGAATGAGCAGTTCTTC | CASSPSGGALNEQFF
TRBD2 | once | TRBJ2-7 | TRBV4-3 | TGCGCCAGCAGCCAAGAAGCCGGGACTACAATAAAGTACTTC | CASSQEAGTTIKYF
. | . | TRBJ2-6 | TRBV7-2 | TGTGCCAGCAGCGCCGGGGGGGCCAACGTCCTGACTTTC | CASSAGGANVLTF
. | . | TRBJ1-2 | TRBV19 | TGTGCCAGTAGTAGGATTAACTATGGCTACACCTTC | CASSRINYGYTF
TRBD1 | few | TRBJ1-2 | TRBV9 | TGTGCCAGCAGCGTAGAAGCAGGGGGCGAGTATGGCTACACCTTC | CASSVEAGGEYGYTF
TRBD1 | . | TRBJ1-1 | TRBV10-3 | TGTGCCATCAAGAAGGGACAGGGGGAGAACACTGAAGCTTTCTTT | CAIKKGQGENTEAFF
. | . | TRBJ1-6 | TRBV6-5 | TGTGCCAGCAGTTCGGAGGGGCGGGATTCACCCCTCCACTTT | CASSSEGRDSPLHF
TRBD2 | . | TRBJ2-3 | TRBV2 | TGTGCCAGCAGTGAATCCCCGACTAGCGGGGGGGCCGAAACAGATACGCAGTATTTT | CASSESPTSGGAETDTQYF
TRBD2 | once | TRBJ2-5 | TRBV11-2 | TGTGCCAGCAGCTTAGTCCGGGGGGTCCAAGAGACCCAGTACTTC | CASSLVRGVQETQYF
. | . | TRBJ2-2 | TRBV5-1 | TGCGCCAGCAGCTTGGACTGGTCCGGGGAGCTGTTTTTT | CASSLDWSGELFF
. | . | TRBJ2-1 | TRBV14 | TGTGCCAGCAGCCAAGGGAGGAGGACAACTTACAATGAGCAGTTCTTC | CASSQGRRTTYNEQFF
. | . | TRBJ1-3 | TRBV19 | TGTGCCAGTAGTCTCGACCAAAGCTCTGGAAACACCATATATTTT | CASSLDQSSGNTIYF
TRBD2 | . | TRBJ2-1 | TRBV11-2 | TGTGCCAGCAGCTCTGTGACTAGCGGGAGTTATGAGCAGTTCTTC | CASSSVTSGSYEQFF
TRBD1 | . | TRBJ1-1 | TRBV7-9 | TGTGCCAGCAGCCGGGACAGGTCGAACACTGAAGCTTTCTTT | CASSRDRSNTEAFF
. | . | TRBJ1-1 | TRBV7-2 | TGTGCCAGCAGCCCCCGGGGACCCACCATGACTGAAGCTTTCTTT | CASSPRGPTMTEAFF
. | . | TRBJ1-1 | TRBV6-4 | TGTGCCAGCAGTGCCTCCCCTGGGAACACTGAAGCTTTCTTT | CASSASPGNTEAFF
TRBD1 | . | TRBJ2-7 | TRBV28 | TGTGCCAGCAGGCGGACAGGGGGCCACGAGCAGTACTTC | CASRRTGGHEQYF
. | . | TRBJ1-3 | TRBV7-2 | TGTGCCAGCAGTACGAGGGGAGGCCCTGGAAACACCATATATTTT | CASSTRGGPGNTIYF
TRBD2 | . | TRBJ2-3 | TRBV7-9 | TGTGCCAGCAGCTTCCTAGCGGGGGGAAGCACAGATACGCAGTATTTT | CASSFLAGGSTDTQYF
TRBD2 | . | TRBJ2-7 | TRBV9 | TGTGCCAGCAGCGCCACTCTAGCGGGGGACCTCTACGAGCAGTACTTC | CASSATLAGDLYEQYF
. | few | TRBJ1-2 | TRBV7-2 | TGTGCCAGCAGCCGGGCGGATAGCATCAACTATGGCTACACCTTC | CASSRADSINYGYTF
. | . | TRBJ2-1 | TRBV6-6 | TGTGCCAGCAGTTACTCCCATGTCAGGCCCAATGAGCAGTTCTTC | CASSYSHVRPNEQFF
. | . | TRBJ1-5 | TRBV19 | TGTGCCAGTAGTGTCTCTGGCAATCAGCCCCAGCATTTT | CASSVSGNQPQHF
. | . | TRBJ2-2 | TRBV4-3 | TGCGCCAGCAGCCAAGACACGATTACGAACACCGGGGAGCTGTTTTTT | CASSQDTITNTGELFF
TRBD2 | . | TRBJ2-1 | TRBV9 | TGTGCCAGCAGCGTGACTAGCGGGAGTATCTACAATGAGCAGTTCTTC | CASSVTSGSIYNEQFF
TRBD2 | . | TRBJ2-7 | TRBV7-8 | TGTGCCAGCAGCTTAGCTAGCGGGAGCTCCTACGAGCAGTACTTC | CASSLASGSSYEQYF
. | . | TRBJ1-1 | TRBV5-4 | TGTGCCAGCAGCTTGGTAGGGGATAGGACTGAAGCTTTCTTT | CASSLVGDRTEAFF
TRBD1 | . | TRBJ1-2 | TRBV18 | TGTGCCAGCTCACGGACAGGGGTTAACTATGGCTACACCTTC | CASSRTGVNYGYTF
. | . | TRBJ2-2 | TRBV6-1 | TGTGCCAGCAGTGAAACTTGGGGGATCGGCACCGGGGAGCTGTTTTTT | CASSETWGIGTGELFF
TRBD1 | few | TRBJ1-1 | TRBV5-4 | TGTGCCAGCAGCTTAACAGGGGGGATGGGAGCTTTCTTT | CASSLTGGMGAFF
. | once | TRBJ2-3 | TRBV4-3 | TGCGCCAGCAGCCAAGATCGGACGGGAGCAGATACGCAGTATTTT | CASSQDRTGADTQYF
. | . | TRBJ2-1 | TRBV5-1 | TGCGCCAGCAGTTTGAACAGACAAGAGCAGTTCTTC | CASSLNRQEQFF
. | few | TRBJ2-1 | TRBV2 | TGTGCCAGCAGGGACGCTAGCTGGGAGCAGTTCTTC | CASRDASWEQFF
. | . | TRBJ2-2 | TRBV5-1 | TGCGCCAGCAGCTCCGGGGGTGGGAGAAGTACCGGGGAGCTGTTTTTT | CASSSGGGRSTGELFF
. | . | TRBJ2-7 | TRBV6-1 | TGTGCCAGCCTAAGAGGGCCCCCTACCTACGAGCAGTACTTC | CASLRGPPTYEQYF
TRBD1 | once | TRBJ2-1 | TRBV5-6 | TGTGCCAGCAGCTTAGACAGGGGGGACCCCTACAATGAGCAGTTCTTC | CASSLDRGDPYNEQFF
TRBD1 | . | TRBJ1-1 | TRBV7-9 | TGTGCCAGCAGCCTTACAGGGGCGAACACTGAAGCTTTCTTT | CASSLTGANTEAFF
TRBD1 | . | TRBJ2-3 | TRBV9 | TGTGCCAGCAGCGCAGGGGGCCCCTCAGATACGCAGTATTTT | CASSAGGPSDTQYF
TRBD1 | . | TRBJ1-5 | TRBV10-3 | TGTGCCATCAGTGAACAGGGGGCGAATCAGCCCCAGCATTTT | CAISEQGANQPQHF
. | . | TRBJ2-1 | TRBV6-1 | TGTGCCAGCAGTGAGACCCTCAATGAGCAGTTCTTC | CASSETLNEQFF
. | . | TRBJ1-4 | TRBV11-3 | TGTGCCAGCAGCTTTCGTCTCCGGCGGGGTAATGAAAAACTGTTTTTT | CASSFRLRRGNEKLFF
. | . | TRBJ1-5 | TRBV2 | TGTGCCAGCAGTGCGTTCAGGAACAATCAGCCCCAGCATTTT | CASSAFRNNQPQHF
. | . | TRBJ2-1 | TRBV25-1 | TGTGCCAGCAGTGACCTTGAACCGAACCGTGAGCAGTTCTTC | CASSDLEPNREQFF